The clone carrying this T cell receptor beta chain was detected many times. This sample stems from a study of blood T cells in healthy people across ages. A second PCR of about 6 to 11 cycles used a sample-barcoded 5' primer and a J-beta primer mix. Using its own MiXCR run on the 5' RACE reads, TCRdb lists one record per CDR3 protein. The repertoire holds about 730,000 distinct CDR3 sequences, with 40% to 45% as singletons. Trimming left V 7 bases short and J 9 bases short, with 11 bases between. The V gene's germline CDR1 is SGDLS and CDR2 YYNGEE. The CDR3 length is 11 residues. The receptor was derived from a woman in her fifties or sixties in good health. This rearrangement joins TRBV9 to TRBJ2-1, with D perhaps matching TRBD1 (6 bases). What was sequenced was blood. The DNA for the CDR3 is TGTGCCAGCTCCGAACAGGGTGAGCAGTTCTTC. Translating gives CASSEQGEQFF.